The 10 T cell receptor beta chains in this list originate from one sample, sequenced in a study of monozygotic twins with inflammatory bowel disease (dated by TCRdb to between 2018 and 2021). Libraries were constructed by 5' RACE. Sequencer: Illumina HiSeq 2500. TCRdb reprocessed the public reads and reports one entry per CDR3 protein sequence, without DNA. The table for this sample shows 400,000 to 500,000 distinct CDR3 sequences. Around 2.3% of the sample is in the top ten clones. The source material was blood. All receptors derive from a human donor with ulcerative colitis or Crohn's disease, or a healthy co-twin of an affected twin (not recorded which).

This chain connects TRBV28 to TRBJ2-7; TCRdb selects TRBD1, and the lack of DNA leaves this call unchecked. Per the germline V gene, CDR1 is MDHEN and CDR2 is SYDVKM. The CDR3 spans 14 residues. CDR3 region: CASQPGGTSGEQYF.

The V gene is TRBV4-1, the J gene TRBJ2-3; the D call of TRBD2 rests on TCRdb alone, since no DNA is present to check it. CDR1 and CDR2 (germline): MGHRA, YSYEKL. The CDR3 contains 18 residues. CDR3 in amino acids: CASSQELAGTPSTDTQYF.

The CDR3 sequence is CASSYGSGSHNYGYTF. The chain is built from TRBV6-2 or TRBV6-3 and TRBJ1-2; with no DNA, the TCRdb D assignment of TRBD1 cannot be verified. Germline CDR1 reads MNHEY; CDR2 reads SVGEGT. The CDR3 runs to 16 residues.

The chain employs TRBV18 and TRBJ2-5; TCRdb selects TRBD2, and the lack of DNA leaves this call unchecked. CDR1 is KGHSH, CDR2 LQKENI, per germline. The CDR3 is 16 amino acids. CDR3 sequence: CASSRWRASAQETQYF.

The chain employs TRBV20-1 and TRBJ2-7; without DNA, the TCRdb call of TRBD2 cannot be checked. The CDR3 length is 16 residues. From germline, CDR1 is DFQATT and CDR2 SNEGSKA (reference sequence). The CDR3 region is CSASQGLAGPFYEQYF.

The V and J genes are TRBV5-1 and TRBJ2-3; TCRdb calls TRBD2, which cannot be checked without DNA. Germline-derived CDR1 and CDR2 are SGHRS and YFSETQ. This CDR3 spans 14 amino acids. CDR3 loop: CASSSSGGGDTQYF.

This chain joins TRBV12-3 or TRBV12-4 and TRBJ2-7; the D call of TRBD1 rests on TCRdb alone, since no DNA is present to check it. The CDR3 totals 14 residues. CDR3 amino acids: CASSLTPSSYEQYF.

The rearrangement uses TRBV6-1 and TRBJ2-2. The germline gives CDR1 MNHNS, CDR2 SASEGT. CDR3 length equals 15 residues. The CDR3 is CASSGQRRNTGELFF.

The chain combines TRBV5-1 with TRBJ2-3; TCRdb selects TRBD2, and the lack of DNA leaves this call unchecked. This CDR3 is 14 amino acids long. Germline V gene data show CDR1 as SGHRS and CDR2 as YFSETQ. This CDR3 is CASCPGTTADTQYF. The variable domain in full, completed from reference TRBV5-1 and TRBJ2-3, reads KAGVTQTPRYLIKTRGQQVTLSCSPISGHRSVSWYQQTPGQGLQFLFEYFSETQRNKGNFPGRFSGRQFSNSRSEMNVSTLELGDSALYLCASCPGTTADTQYFGPGTRLTVL.

The chain is built from TRBV10-3 and TRBJ2-1; TCRdb's D call, TRBD2, is unchecked because there is no DNA. CDR3 size: 13 residues. Germline loops: CDR1 ENHRY, CDR2 SYGVKD. CDR3: CAASQKGSYEQFF.